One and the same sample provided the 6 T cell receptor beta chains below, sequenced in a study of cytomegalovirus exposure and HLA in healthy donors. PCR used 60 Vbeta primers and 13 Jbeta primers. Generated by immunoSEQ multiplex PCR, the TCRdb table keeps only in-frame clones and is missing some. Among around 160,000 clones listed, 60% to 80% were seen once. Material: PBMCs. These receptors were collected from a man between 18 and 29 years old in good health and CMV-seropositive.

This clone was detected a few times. The CDR3 DNA reads TGTGCCAGCTCACCGGGGAATAGGGGGCAGGGTCAGCCCCAGCATTTT. Protein sequence: CASSPGNRGQGQPQHF. This chain connects TRBV18 to TRBJ1-5, with 7 bases matching TRBD1. With V trimmed by 3 bases and J by 6 bases, 11 bases remained unmatched. Germline CDR1 KGHSH, CDR2 LQKENI. This CDR3 spans 16 amino acids.

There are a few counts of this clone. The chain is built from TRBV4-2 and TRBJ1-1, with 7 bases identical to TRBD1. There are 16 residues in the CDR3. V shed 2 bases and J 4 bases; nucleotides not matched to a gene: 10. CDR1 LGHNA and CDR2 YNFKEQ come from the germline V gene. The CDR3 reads CASSQRGDRKGTEAFF. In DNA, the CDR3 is TGTGCCAGCAGCCAAAGGGGGGACAGAAAAGGCACTGAAGCTTTCTTT.

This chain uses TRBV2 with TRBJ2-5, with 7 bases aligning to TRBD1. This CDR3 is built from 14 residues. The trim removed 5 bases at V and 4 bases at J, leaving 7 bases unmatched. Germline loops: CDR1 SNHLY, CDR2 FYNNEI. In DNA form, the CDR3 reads TGTGCCAGCAGTAAGACAGGGTGGGGAGAGACCCAGTACTTC. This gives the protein CASSKTGWGETQYF. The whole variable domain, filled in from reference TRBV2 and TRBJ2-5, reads EPEVTQTPSHQVTQMGQEVILRCVPISNHLYFYWYRQILGQKVEFLVSFYNNEISEKSEIFDDQFSVERPDGSNFTLKIRSTKLEDSAMYFCASSKTGWGETQYFGPGTRLLVL.

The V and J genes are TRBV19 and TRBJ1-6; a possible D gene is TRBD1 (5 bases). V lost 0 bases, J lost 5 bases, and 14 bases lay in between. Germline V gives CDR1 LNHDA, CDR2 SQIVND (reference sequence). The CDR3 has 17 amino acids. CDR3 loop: CASSIDFREGNNSPLHF. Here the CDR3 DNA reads TGTGCCAGTAGTATAGATTTCCGGGAGGGGAATAATTCACCCCTCCACTTT.

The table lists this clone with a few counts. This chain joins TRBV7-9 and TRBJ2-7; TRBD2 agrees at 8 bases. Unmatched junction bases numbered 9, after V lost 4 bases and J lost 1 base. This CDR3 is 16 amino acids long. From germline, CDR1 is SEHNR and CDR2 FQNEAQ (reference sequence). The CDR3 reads CASSSKERERSYEQYV. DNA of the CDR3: TGTGCCAGCAGCTCTAAGGAGCGGGAGCGGTCCTACGAGCAGTACGTC.

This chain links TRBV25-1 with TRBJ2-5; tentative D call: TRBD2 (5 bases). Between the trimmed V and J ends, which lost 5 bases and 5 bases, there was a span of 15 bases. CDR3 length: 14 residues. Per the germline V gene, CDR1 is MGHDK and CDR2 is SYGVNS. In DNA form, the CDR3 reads TGTGCCAGCAGTACTAGTGTAGGTGCGGAGACCCAGTACTTC. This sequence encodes CASSTSVGAETQYF.